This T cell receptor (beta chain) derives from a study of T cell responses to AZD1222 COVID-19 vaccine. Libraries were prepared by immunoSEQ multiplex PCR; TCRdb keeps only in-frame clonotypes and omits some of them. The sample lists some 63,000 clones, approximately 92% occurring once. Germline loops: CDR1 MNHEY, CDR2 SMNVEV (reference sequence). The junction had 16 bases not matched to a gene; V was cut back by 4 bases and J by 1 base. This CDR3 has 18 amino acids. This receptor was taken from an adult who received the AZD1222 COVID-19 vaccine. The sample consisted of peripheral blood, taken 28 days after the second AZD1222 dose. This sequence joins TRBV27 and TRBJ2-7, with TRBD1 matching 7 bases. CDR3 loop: CASSWTYLSGQKSYEQYF. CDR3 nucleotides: TGTGCCAGCAGTTGGACCTACCTCTCGGGACAGAAGTCCTACGAGCAGTACTTC.